The present TCR beta chain was sequenced within a study of blood T cell repertoires in COVID-19. V dropped 5 bases and J dropped 5 bases, with 16 bases sitting between them. The CDR3 totals 15 residues. Germline V gene data show CDR1 as SGHRS and CDR2 as YFSETQ. Here immunoSEQ multiplex PCR was the method, and the copy in TCRdb shows in-frame clones only, minus some. This sample carries about 190,000 clones, roughly 90% of them seen once, and the ten largest clones take 0.62%. The sequence was collected from a man aged 45-60 years with acute or convalescent COVID-19. The V gene is TRBV5-1, the J gene TRBJ2-2; D is possibly TRBD1 (6 bases). Sequencing used peripheral blood. The CDR3 nucleotides read TGCGCCAGCAGGCCCGGGACCCAGGGGACCGGGGAGCTGTTTTTT. Translated, it gives CASRPGTQGTGELFF.